The 20 T cell receptor beta chains presented below share a single source sample, sequenced in a study of blood T cell repertoires in COVID-19. Profiling relied on immunoSEQ multiplex PCR, and the TCRdb table lists in-frame clones only, not all of them. The sample lists 80,000 to 95,000 clones; 81% were seen once. The sample consisted of peripheral blood. These TCRs come from an elderly man with active or convalescent COVID-19.

This chain joins TRBV6-6 and TRBJ2-2; D not certain. There are 12 residues in the CDR3. The V gene lost 6 bases and the J gene lost 7 bases, with 9 bases spanning the gap. Germline V gene data show CDR1 as MNHNY and CDR2 as SVGAGI (reference sequence). CDR3: CASRADIGELFF. The CDR3 DNA sequence: TGTGCCAGCAGGGCTGACATCGGGGAGCTGTTTTTT.

The table lists this clone with a few counts. The chain combines TRBV28 with TRBJ1-5; TRBD1 agrees at 7 bases. The germline CDR1 and CDR2 sequences are MDHEN and SYDVKM. The CDR3 has 15 amino acids. Trimming took 5 bases from V and 0 from J; bases not matched to a gene: 4. Written as DNA, the CDR3 is TGTGCCAGCAGTAGGGACAGTAATAGCAATCAGCCCCAGCATTTT. Translating it yields CASSRDSNSNQPQHF.

CDR3 loop: CASRLGGGALDTQYF. The DNA for the CDR3 is TGCGCCAGCAGACTAGGCGGGGGGGCCTTAGATACGCAGTATTTT. The rearrangement joins TRBV5-1 to TRBJ2-3, with TRBD2 identical over 9 bases. Losses at the gene ends were 5 bases for V and 5 bases for J; bases not matched to a gene: 9. The CDR3 has 15 amino acids. Germline loops: CDR1 SGHRS, CDR2 YFSETQ. Complete variable domain (other parts from reference TRBV5-1 and TRBJ2-3): KAGVTQTPRYLIKTRGQQVTLSCSPISGHRSVSWYQQTPGQGLQFLFEYFSETQRNKGNFPGRFSGRQFSNSRSEMNVSTLELGDSALYLCASRLGGGALDTQYFGPGTRLTVL.

The chain uses TRBV29-1 and TRBJ1-1; D is undetermined. Trimming removed 6 bases at V and 6 bases at J, with 14 bases between. Germline V gives CDR1 SQVTM, CDR2 ANQGSEA. The length of the CDR3 is 12 residues. This CDR3 reads CSVGWGDAEAFF. The DNA for the CDR3 is TGCAGCGTGGGCTGGGGAGATGCTGAAGCTTTCTTT. The full variable domain, in which reference TRBV29-1 and TRBJ1-1 provide the parts outside the CDR3, is SAVISQKPSRDICQRGTSLTIQCQVDSQVTMMFWYRQQPGQSLTLIATANQGSEATYESGFVIDKFPISRPNLTFSTLTVSNMSPEDSSIYLCSVGWGDAEAFFGQGTRLTVV.

This sequence joins TRBV16 and TRBJ1-1, with a possible D match to TRBD1 (5 bases). V was shortened by 0 bases and J by 4 bases, with 15 bases between the two germline ends. Germline V CDR1 and CDR2: KGHSY, FQNENV. The CDR3 is made up of 16 amino acids. The CDR3, as DNA: TGTGCCAGCAGCCAATCGTTTAGGGGTCGGGCCACTGAAGCTTTCTTT. It translates to CASSQSFRGRATEAFF.

The chain combines TRBV28 with TRBJ2-5; no definite D call. V gave up 6 bases and J gave up 5 bases, with 13 bases separating them. The CDR3 runs 13 residues. In germline, CDR1 is MDHEN, CDR2 SYDVKM. Here the CDR3 reads CASSQPPAETQYF. The CDR3, as DNA: TGTGCCAGCAGCCAACCCCCAGCGGAGACCCAGTACTTC.

The CDR3 nucleotides are TGTGCCAGCAGCCAAGAGCCCGACAGGGCTTATGGCTACACCTTC. Amino acids: CASSQEPDRAYGYTF. The rearrangement links TRBV4-2 to TRBJ1-2; 7 bases agree with TRBD1. Trimming at V came to 0 bases and at J to 5 bases, leaving 6 bases not matched to a gene. CDR1 LGHNA and CDR2 YNFKEQ come from the germline V gene. The CDR3 consists of 15 residues.

This chain links TRBV3-1 (or the pseudogene TRBV3-2) with TRBJ2-7; 8 bases are shared with TRBD2. The V and J ends lost 8 bases and 2 bases, in that order; junction bases with no gene match: 8. The germline V gene has CDR1 LGHDT and CDR2 YNNKEL (reference sequence). This CDR3 is built from 14 residues. CDR3 DNA: TGTGCCAGCGCCGCGCAGCGGGGGCCCTACGAGCAGTACTTC. As protein: CASAAQRGPYEQYF.

The V gene is TRBV5-4, the J gene TRBJ2-7; 8 bases are shared with TRBD1. CDR1 is SGHNT and CDR2 is YYREEE in the germline V gene (reference sequence). V shed 4 bases, J shed 6 bases, and the junction held 12 bases outside the gene matches. The length of the CDR3 is 15 residues. The CDR3 nucleotides read TGTGCCAGCAGCCCAGAGACAGGGGCGGTGGGCGAGCAGTACTTC. Residues: CASSPETGAVGEQYF.

The chain links TRBV6-5 to TRBJ2-1, with 7 bases aligning to TRBD1. Germline V lookup: CDR1 MNHEY, CDR2 SVGAGI. This CDR3 region has 16 residues. The V gene end was trimmed by 4 bases and the J gene end by 7 bases; junction bases not matched to a gene: 13. In DNA form, the CDR3 reads TGTGCCAGCAGTTCCGACCGACAGGGCGAATGGAATGAGCAGTTCTTC. The encoded protein is CASSSDRQGEWNEQFF.

The rearrangement links TRBV5-4 to TRBJ2-3; the match to TRBD2 covers 11 bases. This CDR3 comprises 18 residues. The germline gives CDR1 SGHNT, CDR2 YYREEE (reference sequence). V shed 1 base and J 3 bases; nucleotides not matched to a gene: 10. The CDR3 loop is CASSLYASGGSRTDTQYF. In DNA, the CDR3 is TGTGCCAGCAGCTTGTATGCTAGCGGGGGGTCGAGGACAGATACGCAGTATTTT. Combining the CDR3 with reference TRBV5-4 and TRBJ2-3 gives the whole variable domain ETGVTQSPTHLIKTRGQQVTLRCSSQSGHNTVSWYQQALGQGPQFIFQYYREEENGRGNFPPRFSGLQFPNYSSELNVNALELDDSALYLCASSLYASGGSRTDTQYFGPGTRLTVL.

The rearrangement joins TRBV6-2 or TRBV6-3 to TRBJ2-2; weak D call: TRBD1 (8 bases). This CDR3 region has 20 residues. CDR1 and CDR2 from the germline V gene are MNHEY and SVGEGT. Between the trimmed V and J ends, which lost 6 bases and 4 bases, there was a span of 30 bases. The CDR3: CASSPRAGDRRPSVTGELFF. DNA of the CDR3: TGTGCCAGCAGCCCCCGGGCGGGGGACAGGCGCCCCTCAGTCACCGGGGAGCTGTTTTTT.

CDR3 nucleotide sequence: TGTGCCAGCAGCTTGCGTTCCAACGCGCGGGAGACCCAGTACTTC. Amino acids: CASSLRSNARETQYF. The genes are TRBV7-8 and TRBJ2-5, with D unresolved. Trimming stripped 3 bases from V and 5 bases from J, with 16 bases between. CDR1 SGHVS and CDR2 FQNEAQ come from the germline V gene. The CDR3 runs 15 residues.

This clone was seen once. The chain couples TRBV10-3 to TRBJ2-7; 11 bases match TRBD1. CDR3 length: 16 amino acids. Germline V gene lookup returns CDR1 ENHRY and CDR2 SYGVKD. V was pared by 0 bases and J by 4 bases, with 5 bases of the junction left unmatched. The chain's CDR3 is CAISESSGQGAYEQYF. DNA for the CDR3: TGTGCCATCAGTGAGTCAAGCGGACAGGGGGCATACGAGCAGTACTTC.

The chain is built from TRBV19 and TRBJ2-5; TRBD2 matches at 8 bases. Unmatched junction bases numbered 20, after V lost 7 bases and J lost 4 bases. The CDR3 runs 18 residues. From germline, CDR1 is LNHDA and CDR2 SQIVND (reference sequence). CDR3 amino acids: CASNSRHLAGGARETQYF. CDR3 DNA: TGTGCCAGTAATTCCCGCCACCTTGCCGGGGGGGCTCGAGAGACCCAGTACTTC. Together with reference TRBV19 and TRBJ2-5, the CDR3 gives the full variable domain: DGGITQSPKYLFRKEGQNVTLSCEQNLNHDAMYWYRQDPGQGLRLIYYSQIVNDFQKGDIAEGYSVSREKKESFPLTVTSAQKNPTAFYLCASNSRHLAGGARETQYFGPGTRLLVL.

The rearrangement uses TRBV7-6 and TRBJ2-7; 9 positions match TRBD1. This CDR3 has 15 amino acids. V shed 2 bases and J 2 bases; nucleotides not matched to a gene: 4. Germline CDR1 and CDR2: SGHVS and FNYEAQ. Written as DNA, the CDR3 is TGTGCCAGCAGCTTACAGGGACAGGGTCCCTACGAGCAGTACTTC. Its protein product is CASSLQGQGPYEQYF.

This clone was recorded only once. The chain links TRBV5-1 to TRBJ2-5; D ambiguous. CDR1 and CDR2 (germline): SGHRS, YFSETQ. The CDR3 runs to 13 residues. Trimming cost V 4 bases and J 1 base, with 8 bases left between them. The CDR3 is CASSPTPQETQYF. The CDR3 nucleotides read TGCGCCAGCAGCCCAACACCCCAAGAGACCCAGTACTTC.

The chain carries TRBV3-1 (or the pseudogene TRBV3-2) and TRBJ1-5; possibly TRBD1 for D (6 bases). This CDR3 is built from 16 residues. Between the trimmed V and J ends, which lost 5 bases and 2 bases, there was a span of 16 bases. CDR1 and CDR2 (germline): LGHDT, YNNKEL (reference sequence). CDR3 region: CASSEDTGSGNQPQHF. The CDR3, as DNA: TGTGCCAGCAGCGAGGATACAGGGAGCGGCAATCAGCCCCAGCATTTT.

This clone was detected a few times. The chain combines TRBV12-3 or TRBV12-4 with TRBJ1-2; tentatively, D is TRBD1 (5 bases). The germline V and J ends were trimmed by 7 bases and 1 base, with 10 bases remaining between them. The CDR3 is 13 amino acids. The CDR3 sequence is CASNGQNNYGYTF. CDR3 nucleotide sequence: TGTGCCAGCAACGGACAAAATAACTATGGCTACACCTTC.

The sample holds a few counts of this clone. V and J are TRBV6-6 and TRBJ2-7; TRBD1 matches 8 bases. The ends lost 5 bases at V and 2 bases at J; junction bases unmatched: 5. The CDR3 is 14 residues long. Germline V gene data show CDR1 as MNHNY and CDR2 as SVGAGI (reference sequence). CDR3 loop: CASSQGAMTYEQYF. The CDR3 region has the DNA TGTGCCAGCAGTCAGGGGGCCATGACCTACGAGCAGTACTTC.